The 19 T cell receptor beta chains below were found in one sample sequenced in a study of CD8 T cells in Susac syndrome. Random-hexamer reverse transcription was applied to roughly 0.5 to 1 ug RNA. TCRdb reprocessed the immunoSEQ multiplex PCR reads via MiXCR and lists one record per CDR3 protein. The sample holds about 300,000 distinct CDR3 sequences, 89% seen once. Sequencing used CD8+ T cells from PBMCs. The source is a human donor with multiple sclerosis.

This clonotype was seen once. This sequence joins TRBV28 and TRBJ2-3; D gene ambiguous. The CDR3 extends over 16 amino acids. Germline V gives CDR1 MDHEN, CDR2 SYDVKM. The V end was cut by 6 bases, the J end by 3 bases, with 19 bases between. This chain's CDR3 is CASSRKDIPRTDTQYF. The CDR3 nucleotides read TGTGCCAGCAGCCGGAAAGACATCCCGAGGACAGATACGCAGTATTTT.

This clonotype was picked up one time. CDR3 loop: CASTGTDTYNEQFF. The CDR3 nucleotides read TGTGCCAGCACCGGGACAGATACTTACAATGAGCAGTTCTTC. The V and J genes are TRBV28 and TRBJ2-1; 7 nucleotides agree with TRBD1. V shed 7 bases, J shed 4 bases, and the junction held 7 bases outside the gene matches. The germline V gene encodes CDR1 MDHEN and CDR2 SYDVKM. The CDR3 is 14 amino acids.

The CDR3 region is CASRAPGLAGNEQFF. DNA for the CDR3: TGTGCCAGCAGGGCCCCCGGTCTAGCGGGCAATGAGCAGTTCTTC. V and J are TRBV7-9 and TRBJ2-1; 8 positions agree with TRBD2. Trimming cost V 6 bases and J 6 bases; bases outside gene matches: 10. The CDR3 consists of 15 residues. In germline, CDR1 is SEHNR, CDR2 FQNEAQ (reference sequence).

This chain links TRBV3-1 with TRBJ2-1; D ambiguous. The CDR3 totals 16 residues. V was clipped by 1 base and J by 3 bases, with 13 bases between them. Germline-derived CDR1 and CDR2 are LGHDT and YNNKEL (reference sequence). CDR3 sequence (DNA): TGTGCCAGCAGCCAAGGTGCAGTGGCAAACTACAATGAGCAGTTCTTC. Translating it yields CASSQGAVANYNEQFF.

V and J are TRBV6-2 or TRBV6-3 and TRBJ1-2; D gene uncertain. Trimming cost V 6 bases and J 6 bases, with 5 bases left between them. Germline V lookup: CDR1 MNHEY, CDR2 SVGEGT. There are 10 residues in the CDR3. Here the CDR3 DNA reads TGTGCCAGCAGAATGGATGGCTACACCTTC. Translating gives CASRMDGYTF.

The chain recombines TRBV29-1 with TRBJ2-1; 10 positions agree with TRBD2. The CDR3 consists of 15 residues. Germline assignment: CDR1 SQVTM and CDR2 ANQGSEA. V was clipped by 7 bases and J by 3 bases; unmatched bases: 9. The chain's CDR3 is CSADPSGSGYNEQFF. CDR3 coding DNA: TGCAGCGCCGACCCTAGCGGGAGCGGCTACAATGAGCAGTTCTTC.

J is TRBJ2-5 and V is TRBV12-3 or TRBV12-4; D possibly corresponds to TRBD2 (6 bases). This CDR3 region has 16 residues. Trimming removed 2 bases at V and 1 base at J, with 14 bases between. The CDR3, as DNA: TGTGCCAGCAGTTTATTTGGTAGCGGATCCCAAGAGACCCAGTACTTC. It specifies CASSLFGSGSQETQYF.

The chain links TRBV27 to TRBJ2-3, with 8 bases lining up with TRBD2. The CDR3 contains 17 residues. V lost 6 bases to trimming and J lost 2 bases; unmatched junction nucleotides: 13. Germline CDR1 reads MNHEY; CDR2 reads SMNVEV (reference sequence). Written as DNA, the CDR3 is TGTGCCAGCAGCTTGGATACTAGCGGCGCCTTCACAGATACGCAGTATTTT. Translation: CASSLDTSGAFTDTQYF.

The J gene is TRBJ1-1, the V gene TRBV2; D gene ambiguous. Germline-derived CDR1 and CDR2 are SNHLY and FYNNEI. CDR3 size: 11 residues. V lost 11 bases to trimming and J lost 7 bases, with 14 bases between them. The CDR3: CAARVAGEAFF. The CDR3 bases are TGTGCCGCAAGGGTAGCCGGTGAAGCTTTCTTT.

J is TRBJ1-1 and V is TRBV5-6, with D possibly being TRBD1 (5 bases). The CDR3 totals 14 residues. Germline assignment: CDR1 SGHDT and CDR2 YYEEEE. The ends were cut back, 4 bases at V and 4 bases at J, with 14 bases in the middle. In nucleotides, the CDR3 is TGTGCCAGCAGCCCGAACGGGGGTGCCACTGAAGCTTTCTTT. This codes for CASSPNGGATEAFF.

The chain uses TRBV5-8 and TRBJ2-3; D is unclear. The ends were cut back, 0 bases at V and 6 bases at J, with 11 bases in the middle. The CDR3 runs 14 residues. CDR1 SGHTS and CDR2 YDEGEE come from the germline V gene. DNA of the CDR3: TGTGCCAGCAGCTTGGTCGGCCTTGATGATACGCAGTATTTT. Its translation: CASSLVGLDDTQYF. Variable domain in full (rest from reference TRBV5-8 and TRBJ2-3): EAGVTQSPTHLIKTRGQQATLRCSPISGHTSVYWYQQALGLGLQFLLWYDEGEERNRGNFPPRFSGRQFPNYSSELNVNALELEDSALYLCASSLVGLDDTQYFGPGTRLTVL.

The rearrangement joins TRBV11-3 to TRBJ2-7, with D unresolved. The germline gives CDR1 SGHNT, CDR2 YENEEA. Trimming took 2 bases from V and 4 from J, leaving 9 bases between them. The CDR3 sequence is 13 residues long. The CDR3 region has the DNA TGTGCCAGCAGCTTAAGGGATGGGTACGAGCAGTACTTC. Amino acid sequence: CASSLRDGYEQYF.

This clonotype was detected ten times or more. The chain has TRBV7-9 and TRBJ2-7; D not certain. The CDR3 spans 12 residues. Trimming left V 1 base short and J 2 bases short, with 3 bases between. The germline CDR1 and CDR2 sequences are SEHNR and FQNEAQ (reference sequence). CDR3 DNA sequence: TGTGCCAGCAGCTTAGGTACCTACGAGCAGTACTTC. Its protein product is CASSLGTYEQYF.

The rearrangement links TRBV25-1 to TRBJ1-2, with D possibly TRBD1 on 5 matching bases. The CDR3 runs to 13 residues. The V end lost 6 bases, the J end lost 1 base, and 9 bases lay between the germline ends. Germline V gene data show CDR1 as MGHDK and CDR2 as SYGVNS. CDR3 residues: CASSTRVNYGYTF. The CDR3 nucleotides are TGTGCCAGCAGCACCAGGGTTAACTATGGCTACACCTTC.

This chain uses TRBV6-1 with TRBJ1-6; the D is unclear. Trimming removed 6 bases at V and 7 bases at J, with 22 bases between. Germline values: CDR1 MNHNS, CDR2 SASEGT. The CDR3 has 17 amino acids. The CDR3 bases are TGTGCCAGCAGCTCAAACCCCTCGTCAACCAGGAATTCACCCCTCCACTTT. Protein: CASSSNPSSTRNSPLHF.

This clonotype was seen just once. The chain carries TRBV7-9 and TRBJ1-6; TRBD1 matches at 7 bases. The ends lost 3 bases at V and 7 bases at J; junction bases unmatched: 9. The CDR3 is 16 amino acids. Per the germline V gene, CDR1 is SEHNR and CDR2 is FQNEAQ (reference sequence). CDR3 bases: TGTGCCAGCAGCTTCAAGATGGGACAGCAAAATTCACCCCTCCACTTT. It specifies CASSFKMGQQNSPLHF.

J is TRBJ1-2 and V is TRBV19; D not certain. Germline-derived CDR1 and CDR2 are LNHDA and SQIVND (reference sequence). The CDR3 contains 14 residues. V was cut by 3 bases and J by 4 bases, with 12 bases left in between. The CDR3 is CASSIGLASYGYTF. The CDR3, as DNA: TGTGCCAGTAGTATCGGGTTGGCATCCTATGGCTACACCTTC.

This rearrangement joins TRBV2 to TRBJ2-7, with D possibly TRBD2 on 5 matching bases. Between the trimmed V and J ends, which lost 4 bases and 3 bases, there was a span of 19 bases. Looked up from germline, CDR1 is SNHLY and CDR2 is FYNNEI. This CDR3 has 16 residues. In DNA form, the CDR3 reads TGTGCCAGCAGTGGTACGGAGGCCCAGACAATCTACGAGCAGTACTTC. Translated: CASSGTEAQTIYEQYF.

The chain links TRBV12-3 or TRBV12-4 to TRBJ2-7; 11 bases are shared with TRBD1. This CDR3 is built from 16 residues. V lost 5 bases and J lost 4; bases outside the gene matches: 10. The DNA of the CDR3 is TGTGCCAGCAGTGCCCTAGGACAGGGGGCAAAGTACGAGCAGTACTTC. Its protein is CASSALGQGAKYEQYF.